One TCR beta chain is described in this entry. Its cognate antigen is unknown. TCRdb reanalysed the RT-PCR reads using MiXCR and keeps one entry per CDR3 protein. The data show roughly 550,000 distinct CDR3 sequences, roughly a quarter seen once. This sample was taken from a study of response to subunit inactivated influenza vaccine. General study points: Authors suggested each seasonal influenza vaccination recruits few new T cells.

These data also formed part of another study, on T cells expressing NK-cell markers. That investigation notes: TCR beta cDNA was made by 5'RACE template switching with UMIs. Each of roughly 6 donors carried dominant NKG2C+ clonotypes accounting for roughly 1.0-7.0% of CD8+ T cells.

The receptor was isolated from a man aged 45-65 years who received an inactivated influenza vaccine. The starting material was CD4+ T cells sorted from PBMCs, obtained roughly 12 days after vaccination.

The CDR3 DNA is TGCGCCAGCAGCAAACAGGACTCCTACGAGCAGTACTTC. Residues: CASSKQDSYEQYF. This sequence joins TRBV5-1 and TRBJ2-7; TRBD1 is a possible D gene (5 bases). CDR1 is SGHRS and CDR2 is YFSETQ in the germline V gene. This CDR3 has 13 residues. Trimming removed 4 bases from V and 0 bases from J, with 8 bases in between.